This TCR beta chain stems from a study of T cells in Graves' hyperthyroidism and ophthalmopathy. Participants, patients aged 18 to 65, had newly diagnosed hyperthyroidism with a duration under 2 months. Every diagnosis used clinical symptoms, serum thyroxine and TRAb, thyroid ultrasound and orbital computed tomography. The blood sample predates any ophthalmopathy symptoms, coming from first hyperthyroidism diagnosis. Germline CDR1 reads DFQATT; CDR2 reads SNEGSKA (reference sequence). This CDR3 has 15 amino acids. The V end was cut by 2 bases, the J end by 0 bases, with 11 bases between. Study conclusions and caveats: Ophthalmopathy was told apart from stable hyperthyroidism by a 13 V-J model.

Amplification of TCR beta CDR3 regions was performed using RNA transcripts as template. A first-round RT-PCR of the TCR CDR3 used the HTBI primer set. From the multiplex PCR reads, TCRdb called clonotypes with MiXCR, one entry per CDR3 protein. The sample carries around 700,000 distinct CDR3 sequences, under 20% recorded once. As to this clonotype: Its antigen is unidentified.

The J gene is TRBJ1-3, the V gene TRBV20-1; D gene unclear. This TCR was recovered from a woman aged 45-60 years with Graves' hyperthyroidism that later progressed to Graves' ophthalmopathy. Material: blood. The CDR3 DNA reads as TGCAGTGCTAGAATGCCGGGGTCCTCTGGAAACACCATATATTTT. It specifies CSARMPGSSGNTIYF.